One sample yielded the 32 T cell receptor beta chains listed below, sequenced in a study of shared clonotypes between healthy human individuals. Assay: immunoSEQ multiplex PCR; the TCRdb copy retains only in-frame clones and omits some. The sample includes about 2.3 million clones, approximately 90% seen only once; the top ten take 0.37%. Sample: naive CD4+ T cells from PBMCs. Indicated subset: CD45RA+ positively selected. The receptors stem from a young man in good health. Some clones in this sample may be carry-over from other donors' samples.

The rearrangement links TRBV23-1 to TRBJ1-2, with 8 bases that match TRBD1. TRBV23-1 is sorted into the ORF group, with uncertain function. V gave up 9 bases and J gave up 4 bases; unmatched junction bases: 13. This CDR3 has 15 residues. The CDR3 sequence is CASEVQGDDSYGYTF. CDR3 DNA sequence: TGCGCCAGTGAAGTACAGGGGGATGATTCCTATGGCTACACCTTC.

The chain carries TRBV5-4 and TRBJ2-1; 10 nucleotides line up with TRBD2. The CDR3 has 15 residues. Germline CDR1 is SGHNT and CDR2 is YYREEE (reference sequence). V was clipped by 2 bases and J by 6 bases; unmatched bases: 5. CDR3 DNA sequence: TGTGCCAGCAGCTTTGTAGCGGGAGGTATCAATGAGCAGTTCTTC. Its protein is CASSFVAGGINEQFF.

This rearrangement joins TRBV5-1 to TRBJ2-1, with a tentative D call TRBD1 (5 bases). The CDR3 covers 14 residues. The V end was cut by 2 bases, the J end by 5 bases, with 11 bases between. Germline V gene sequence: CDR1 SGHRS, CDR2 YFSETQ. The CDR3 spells CASSLGALNNEQFF. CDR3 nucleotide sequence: TGCGCCAGCAGCTTAGGGGCCCTCAACAATGAGCAGTTCTTC.

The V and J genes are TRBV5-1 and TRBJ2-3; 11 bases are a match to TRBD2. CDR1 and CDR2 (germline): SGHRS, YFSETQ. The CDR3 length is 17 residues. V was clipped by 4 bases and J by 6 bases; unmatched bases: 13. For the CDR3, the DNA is TGCGCCAGCAGCCCCCTTGGTAGCGGGAGGGGGCCCGATACGCAGTATTTT. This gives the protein CASSPLGSGRGPDTQYF.

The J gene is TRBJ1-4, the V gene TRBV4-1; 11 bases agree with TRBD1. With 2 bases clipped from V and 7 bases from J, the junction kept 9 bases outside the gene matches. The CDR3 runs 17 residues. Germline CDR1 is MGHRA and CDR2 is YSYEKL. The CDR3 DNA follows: TGCGCCAGCAGCCAAAGAGACCCGGACAGGGGGCCTGAAAAACTGTTTTTT. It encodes CASSQRDPDRGPEKLFF.

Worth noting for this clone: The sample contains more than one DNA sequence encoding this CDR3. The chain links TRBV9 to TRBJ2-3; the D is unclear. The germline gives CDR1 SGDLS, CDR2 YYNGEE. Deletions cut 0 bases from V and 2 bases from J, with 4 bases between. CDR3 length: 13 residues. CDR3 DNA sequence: TGTGCCAGCAGCGTAGGGGACACAGATACGCAGTATTTT. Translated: CASSVGDTDTQYF.

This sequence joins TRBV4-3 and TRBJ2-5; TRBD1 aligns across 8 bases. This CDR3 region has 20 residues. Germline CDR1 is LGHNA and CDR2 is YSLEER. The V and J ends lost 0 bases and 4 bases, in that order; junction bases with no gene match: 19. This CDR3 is CASSQEFGQGPRVSGETQYF. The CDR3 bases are TGCGCCAGCAGCCAAGAATTTGGACAGGGTCCCCGAGTGTCAGGAGAGACCCAGTACTTC.

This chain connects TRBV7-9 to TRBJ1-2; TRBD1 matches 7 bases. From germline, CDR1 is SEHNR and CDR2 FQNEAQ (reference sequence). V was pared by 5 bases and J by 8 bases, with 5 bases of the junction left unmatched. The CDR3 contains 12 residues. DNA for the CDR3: TGTGCCAGCAGCCAGACAGGGTACGGCTACACCTTC. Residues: CASSQTGYGYTF.

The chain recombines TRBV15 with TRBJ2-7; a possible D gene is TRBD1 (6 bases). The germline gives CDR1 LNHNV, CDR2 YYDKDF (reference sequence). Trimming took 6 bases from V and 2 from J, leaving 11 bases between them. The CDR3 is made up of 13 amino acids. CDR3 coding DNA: TGTGCCACCAGACGCGGACAGACCTACGAGCAGTACTTC. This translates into CATRRGQTYEQYF.

DNA of the CDR3: TGTGCCAGCAAAAGAGATTCAGGGTACAATGAGCAGTTCTTC. This sequence encodes CASKRDSGYNEQFF. The chain recombines TRBV5-4 with TRBJ2-1; perhaps TRBD1 as D (5 bases). This CDR3 comprises 14 residues. Germline V lookup: CDR1 SGHNT, CDR2 YYREEE (reference sequence). With 6 bases removed from V and 4 bases from J, the gap between germline ends came to 14 bases.

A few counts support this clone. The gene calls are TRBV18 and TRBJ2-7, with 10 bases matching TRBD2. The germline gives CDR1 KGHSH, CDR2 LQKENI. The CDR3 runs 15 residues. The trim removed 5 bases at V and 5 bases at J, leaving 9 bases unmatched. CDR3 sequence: CASSEPGLARDEQYF. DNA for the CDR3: TGTGCCAGCTCAGAACCGGGACTAGCGCGCGACGAGCAGTACTTC.

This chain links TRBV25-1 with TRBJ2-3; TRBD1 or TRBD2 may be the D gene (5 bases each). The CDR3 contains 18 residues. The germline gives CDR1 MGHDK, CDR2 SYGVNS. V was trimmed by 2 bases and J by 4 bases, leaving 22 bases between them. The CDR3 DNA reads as TGTGCCAGCAGTGAACTTCTGGGACGTGTGAGGGGTCCAGATACGCAGTATTTT. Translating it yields CASSELLGRVRGPDTQYF.

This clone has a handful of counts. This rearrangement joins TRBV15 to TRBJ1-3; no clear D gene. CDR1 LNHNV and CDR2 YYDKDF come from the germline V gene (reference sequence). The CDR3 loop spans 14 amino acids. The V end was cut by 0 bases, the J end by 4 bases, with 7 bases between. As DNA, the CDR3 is TGTGCCACCAGCAGAGATGGAGGGGGAAACACCATATATTTT. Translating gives CATSRDGGGNTIYF.

The CDR3 DNA sequence: TGTGCCAGCAGCGTGACAGCGGGAGTGGGGACCTACAATGAGCAGTTCTTC. Its translation: CASSVTAGVGTYNEQFF. The gene calls are TRBV5-4 and TRBJ2-1; 8 bases match TRBD2. Germline values: CDR1 SGHNT, CDR2 YYREEE (reference sequence). Trimming cost V 4 bases and J 2 bases; bases outside gene matches: 11. There are 17 residues in the CDR3.

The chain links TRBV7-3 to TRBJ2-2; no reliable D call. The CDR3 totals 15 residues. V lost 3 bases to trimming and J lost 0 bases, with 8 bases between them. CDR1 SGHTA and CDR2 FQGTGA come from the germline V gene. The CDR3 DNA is TGTGCCAGCAGCTTGGGCCGGCCGAACACCGGGGAGCTGTTTTTT. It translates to CASSLGRPNTGELFF.

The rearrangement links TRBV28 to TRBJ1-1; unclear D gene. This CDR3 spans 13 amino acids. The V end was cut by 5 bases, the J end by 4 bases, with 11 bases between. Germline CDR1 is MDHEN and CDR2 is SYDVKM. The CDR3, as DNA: TGTGCCAGCAGTACGCGGGGTGGCACTGAAGCTTTCTTT. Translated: CASSTRGGTEAFF.

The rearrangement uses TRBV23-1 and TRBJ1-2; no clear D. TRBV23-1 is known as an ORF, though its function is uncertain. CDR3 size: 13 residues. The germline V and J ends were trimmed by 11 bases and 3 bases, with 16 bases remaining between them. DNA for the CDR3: TGCGCCGGGGAGAGGACGGGAGACTATGGCTACACCTTC. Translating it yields CAGERTGDYGYTF.

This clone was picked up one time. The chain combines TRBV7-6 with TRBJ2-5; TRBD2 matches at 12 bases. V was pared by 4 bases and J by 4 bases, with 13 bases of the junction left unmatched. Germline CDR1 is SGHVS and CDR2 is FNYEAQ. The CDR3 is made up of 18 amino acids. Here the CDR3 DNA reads TGTGCCAGCAGCTCCTCGGGGTGGACTAGCGGGAACCCAGAGACCCAGTACTTC. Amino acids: CASSSSGWTSGNPETQYF. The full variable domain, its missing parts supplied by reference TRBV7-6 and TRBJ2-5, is GAGVSQSPRYKVTKRGQDVALRCDPISGHVSLYWYRQALGQGPEFLTYFNYEAQQDKSGLPNDRFSAERPEGSISTLTIQRTEQRDSAMYRCASSSSGWTSGNPETQYFGPGTRLLVL.

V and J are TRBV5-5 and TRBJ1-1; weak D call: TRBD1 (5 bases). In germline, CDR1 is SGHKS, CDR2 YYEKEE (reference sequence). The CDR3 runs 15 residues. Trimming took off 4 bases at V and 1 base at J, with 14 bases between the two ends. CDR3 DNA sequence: TGTGCCAGCAGCCTAGGGGTAGTCCCGAACACTGAAGCTTTCTTT. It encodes CASSLGVVPNTEAFF.

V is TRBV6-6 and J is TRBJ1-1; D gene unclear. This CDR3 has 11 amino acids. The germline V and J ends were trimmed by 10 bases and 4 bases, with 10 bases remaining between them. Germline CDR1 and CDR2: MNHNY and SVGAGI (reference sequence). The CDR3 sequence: CATYFGTEAFF. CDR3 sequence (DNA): TGTGCCACCTACTTCGGCACTGAAGCTTTCTTT.

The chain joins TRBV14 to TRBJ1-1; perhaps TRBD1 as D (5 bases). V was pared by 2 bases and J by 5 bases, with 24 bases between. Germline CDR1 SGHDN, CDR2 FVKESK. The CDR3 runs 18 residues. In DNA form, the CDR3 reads TGTGCCAGCAGCCAATATACACTACTTCGTCGGGGGGGAACTGAAGCTTTCTTT. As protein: CASSQYTLLRRGGTEAFF.

In DNA, the CDR3 is TGTGCCAGCAGCTGGGGGACAGCCGCCACCGGGGAGCTGTTTTTT. As protein: CASSWGTAATGELFF. The chain is built from TRBV7-2 and TRBJ2-2; 7 bases line up with TRBD1. The germline V gene encodes CDR1 SGHTA and CDR2 FQGNSA. CDR3 length: 15 residues. The V gene end was trimmed by 4 bases and the J gene end by 4 bases; junction bases not matched to a gene: 6.

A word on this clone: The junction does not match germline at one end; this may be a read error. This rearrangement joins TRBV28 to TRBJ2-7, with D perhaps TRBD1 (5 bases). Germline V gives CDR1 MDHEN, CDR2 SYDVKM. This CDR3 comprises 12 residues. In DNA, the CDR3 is TGTGCCAGCAGCTTTACAGGCTCCCCTTCTATCTTC. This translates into CASSFTGSPSIF.

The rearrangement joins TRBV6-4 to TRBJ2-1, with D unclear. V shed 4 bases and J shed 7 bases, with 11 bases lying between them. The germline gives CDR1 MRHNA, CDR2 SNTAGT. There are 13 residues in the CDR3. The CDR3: CASSGPNTNEQFF. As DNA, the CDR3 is TGTGCCAGCAGTGGGCCCAACACGAATGAGCAGTTCTTC.

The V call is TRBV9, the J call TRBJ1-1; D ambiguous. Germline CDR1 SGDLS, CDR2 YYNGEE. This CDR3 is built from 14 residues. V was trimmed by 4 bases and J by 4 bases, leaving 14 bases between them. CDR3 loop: CASSPYVSFTEAFF. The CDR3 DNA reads TGTGCCAGCAGCCCCTATGTGTCTTTCACTGAAGCTTTCTTT.

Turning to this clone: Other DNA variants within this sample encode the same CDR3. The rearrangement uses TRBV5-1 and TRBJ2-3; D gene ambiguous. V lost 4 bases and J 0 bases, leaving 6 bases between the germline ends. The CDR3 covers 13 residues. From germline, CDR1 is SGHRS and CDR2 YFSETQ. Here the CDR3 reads CASSTSSTDTQYF. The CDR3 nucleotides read TGCGCCAGCAGCACCAGTAGCACAGATACGCAGTATTTT. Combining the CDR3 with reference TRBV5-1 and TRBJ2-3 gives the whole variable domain KAGVTQTPRYLIKTRGQQVTLSCSPISGHRSVSWYQQTPGQGLQFLFEYFSETQRNKGNFPGRFSGRQFSNSRSEMNVSTLELGDSALYLCASSTSSTDTQYFGPGTRLTVL.

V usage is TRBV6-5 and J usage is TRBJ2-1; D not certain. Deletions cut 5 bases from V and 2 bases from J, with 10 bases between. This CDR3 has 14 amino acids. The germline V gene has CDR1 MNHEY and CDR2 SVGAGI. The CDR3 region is CASSRKPAYNEQFF. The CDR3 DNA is TGTGCCAGCAGTCGAAAACCAGCCTACAATGAGCAGTTCTTC.

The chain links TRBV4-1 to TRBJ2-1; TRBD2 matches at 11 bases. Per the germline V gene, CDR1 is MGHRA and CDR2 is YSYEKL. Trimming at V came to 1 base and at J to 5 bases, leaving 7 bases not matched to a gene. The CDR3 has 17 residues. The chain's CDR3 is CASSQGSGLAANNEQFF. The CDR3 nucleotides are TGCGCCAGCAGCCAAGGTTCGGGACTAGCGGCCAACAATGAGCAGTTCTTC.

In DNA, the CDR3 is TGTGCCAGCAACCTCCAAGGAACAGGGGGAAAAAATCAGCCCCAGCATTTT. This translates into CASNLQGTGGKNQPQHF. The rearrangement uses TRBV2 and TRBJ1-5; 8 nucleotides agree with TRBD1. The CDR3 length is 17 residues. Germline V gene sequence: CDR1 SNHLY, CDR2 FYNNEI. Trimming at V came to 7 bases and at J to 4 bases, leaving 15 bases not matched to a gene.

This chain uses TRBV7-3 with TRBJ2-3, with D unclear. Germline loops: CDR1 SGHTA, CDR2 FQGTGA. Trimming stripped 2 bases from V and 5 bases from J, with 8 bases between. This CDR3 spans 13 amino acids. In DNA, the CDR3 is TGTGCCAGCAGCTTATCAAGGCAAGATACGCAGTATTTT. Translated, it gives CASSLSRQDTQYF.

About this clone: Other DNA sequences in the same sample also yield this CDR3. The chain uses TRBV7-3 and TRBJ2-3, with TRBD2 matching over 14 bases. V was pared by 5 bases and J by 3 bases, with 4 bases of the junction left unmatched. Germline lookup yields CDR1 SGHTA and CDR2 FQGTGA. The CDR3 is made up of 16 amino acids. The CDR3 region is CASSRGTSGSTDTQYF. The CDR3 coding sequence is TGTGCCAGCAGCAGAGGGACTAGCGGGAGTACAGATACGCAGTATTTT.

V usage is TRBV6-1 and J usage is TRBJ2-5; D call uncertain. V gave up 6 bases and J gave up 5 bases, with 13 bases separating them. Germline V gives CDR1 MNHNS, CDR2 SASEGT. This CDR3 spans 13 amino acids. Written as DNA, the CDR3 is TGTGCCAGCAGATTTAGCCTGGTGGAGACCCAGTACTTC. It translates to CASRFSLVETQYF.